These 22 T cell receptor beta chains came from one sample sequenced in a study of shared clonotypes between healthy human individuals. Libraries were prepared by immunoSEQ multiplex PCR; TCRdb keeps only in-frame clonotypes and omits some of them. In the table there are nearly 1,000,000 clones, less than 85% of which are singletons. The sequencing sample was made of memory CD4+ T cells sorted from blood. The subset denotes: CD45RA-negative fraction. All receptors come from a man younger than 35 in good health.

V gene TRBV10-3 combines with J gene TRBJ2-1; D is tentatively TRBD1 or TRBD2 (6 bases each). In germline, CDR1 is ENHRY, CDR2 SYGVKD. With 3 bases removed from V and 2 bases from J, the gap between germline ends came to 11 bases. This CDR3 contains 15 residues. The CDR3 loop is CAISDEGGPYNEQFF. In DNA form, the CDR3 reads TGTGCCATCAGTGACGAGGGGGGACCCTACAATGAGCAGTTCTTC.

The rearrangement uses TRBV6-5 and TRBJ1-1, with 8 bases matching TRBD1. Germline V gives CDR1 MNHEY, CDR2 SVGAGI. V lost 7 bases and J lost 4; bases outside the gene matches: 5. The CDR3 is made up of 13 amino acids. The CDR3 loop reads CASTPQGGTEAFF. The DNA of the CDR3 is TGTGCCAGCACCCCACAGGGGGGCACTGAAGCTTTCTTT.

V is TRBV27 and J is TRBJ2-1; a possible D gene is TRBD2 (8 bases). Trimming stripped 7 bases from V and 5 bases from J, with 18 bases between. The CDR3 length is 15 residues. Germline V gives CDR1 MNHEY, CDR2 SMNVEV (reference sequence). In DNA, the CDR3 is TGTGCCAGCAAGCAGGGGGGACTAGAGAACAATGAGCAGTTCTTC. Its protein product is CASKQGGLENNEQFF.

This sequence joins TRBV27 and TRBJ2-5; 8 bases match TRBD1. Germline V gene lookup returns CDR1 MNHEY and CDR2 SMNVEV (reference sequence). V lost 5 bases, J lost 7 bases, and 9 bases stayed unmatched. This CDR3 spans 14 amino acids. The CDR3 region has the DNA TGTGCCAGCAGTGCGGACAGGGTGGTAGGGACCCAGTACTTC. Its protein is CASSADRVVGTQYF.

In its sample, this clone was seen a few times. The chain has TRBV7-8 and TRBJ2-2, with 7 bases aligning to TRBD2. V shed 2 bases and J 5 bases; nucleotides not matched to a gene: 2. The CDR3 length is 14 residues. The germline CDR1 and CDR2 sequences are SGHVS and FQNEAQ. Here the CDR3 reads CASSLTGGTGELFF. The CDR3 DNA sequence: TGTGCCAGCAGCTTAACGGGAGGTACCGGGGAGCTGTTTTTT.

The chain recombines TRBV7-9 with TRBJ2-2; 11 positions match TRBD1. V shed 1 base and J 6 bases; nucleotides not matched to a gene: 4. The germline V gene encodes CDR1 SEHNR and CDR2 FQNEAQ (reference sequence). The CDR3 length is 16 residues. The CDR3 sequence is CASSLEGQGASGELFF. CDR3 DNA sequence: TGTGCCAGCAGCTTAGAAGGACAGGGGGCCTCCGGGGAGCTGTTTTTT. The full variable domain, in which reference TRBV7-9 and TRBJ2-2 provide the parts outside the CDR3, is DTGVSQNPRHKITKRGQNVTFRCDPISEHNRLYWYRQTLGQGPEFLTYFQNEAQLEKSRLLSDRFSAERPKGSFSTLEIQRTEQGDSAMYLCASSLEGQGASGELFFGEGSRLTVL.

The V call is TRBV6-5, the J call TRBJ2-5, with 8 bases identical to TRBD2. In germline, CDR1 is MNHEY, CDR2 SVGAGI. This CDR3 contains 15 residues. V lost 6 bases, J lost 5 bases, and 11 bases stayed unmatched. The CDR3 loop is CASRTLAGSMETQYF. CDR3 coding DNA: TGTGCCAGCAGAACGTTAGCGGGGTCCATGGAGACCCAGTACTTC.

The genes are TRBV2 and TRBJ2-5; no clear D. CDR3 length: 12 amino acids. Germline V gives CDR1 SNHLY, CDR2 FYNNEI. Trimming pared 2 bases from V and 4 bases from J, leaving 5 bases between. The CDR3: CASSEWSETQYF. CDR3 nucleotides: TGTGCCAGCAGTGAATGGTCAGAGACCCAGTACTTC.

The rearrangement uses TRBV18 and TRBJ2-7, with D possibly TRBD2 on 6 matching bases. Germline values: CDR1 KGHSH, CDR2 LQKENI. Trimming removed 0 bases from V and 2 bases from J, with 11 bases in between. The CDR3 runs to 15 residues. CDR3: CASSPPGWGAYEQYF. The CDR3 nucleotides read TGTGCCAGCTCACCACCGGGGTGGGGGGCCTACGAGCAGTACTTC.

The gene calls are TRBV5-4 and TRBJ2-7; maybe TRBD2 (5 bases). The ends were cut back, 4 bases at V and 0 bases at J, with 11 bases in the middle. The germline V gene encodes CDR1 SGHNT and CDR2 YYREEE (reference sequence). There are 14 residues in the CDR3. The CDR3 reads CASSPDGISYEQYF. The CDR3 DNA is TGTGCCAGCAGCCCTGACGGGATCTCCTACGAGCAGTACTTC. Based on the CDR3 plus reference TRBV5-4 and TRBJ2-7, the full variable domain is ETGVTQSPTHLIKTRGQQVTLRCSSQSGHNTVSWYQQALGQGPQFIFQYYREEENGRGNFPPRFSGLQFPNYSSELNVNALELDDSALYLCASSPDGISYEQYFGPGTRLTVT.

V is TRBV27 and J is TRBJ1-1; D may be TRBD1 (5 bases). The CDR3 consists of 15 residues. The V gene's germline CDR1 is MNHEY and CDR2 SMNVEV (reference sequence). V was cut by 5 bases and J by 0 bases, with 13 bases left in between. CDR3 DNA: TGTGCCAGCAGTCCAGGGACGTACTTGAACACTGAAGCTTTCTTT. This sequence encodes CASSPGTYLNTEAFF.

The chain employs TRBV7-2 and TRBJ1-1, with a tentative D call TRBD1 (5 bases). Trimming removed 5 bases at V and 4 bases at J, with 14 bases between. Germline V lookup: CDR1 SGHTA, CDR2 FQGNSA. The CDR3 totals 14 residues. The CDR3 DNA follows: TGTGCCAGCAGCGTCGGGGGGAGAAGCACTGAAGCTTTCTTT. This codes for CASSVGGRSTEAFF.

The chain is built from TRBV6-6 and TRBJ1-2; D remains unclear. The CDR3 has 11 residues. Trimming shortened V by 4 bases and J by 6 bases, and 6 bases separated the two germline ends. Germline V gene sequence: CDR1 MNHNY, CDR2 SVGAGI (reference sequence). CDR3 DNA sequence: TGTGCCAGCAGTTCCCCGGATGGCTACACCTTC. It specifies CASSSPDGYTF.

The chain uses TRBV5-4 and TRBJ2-7, with 8 positions matching TRBD2. From germline, CDR1 is SGHNT and CDR2 YYREEE (reference sequence). J lost 5 bases, V lost 4 bases, and 8 bases had no gene match. The CDR3 runs 14 residues. The CDR3 region is CASSHGGGTNEQYF. CDR3 DNA sequence: TGTGCCAGCAGCCACGGGGGGGGTACGAACGAGCAGTACTTC.

This chain uses TRBV11-2 with TRBJ1-1; D may be TRBD1 (5 bases). This CDR3 contains 14 residues. V lost 5 bases, J lost 1 base, and 11 bases lay in between. Germline assignment: CDR1 SGHAT and CDR2 FQNNGV. The CDR3 is CASSLGTGNTEAFF. As DNA, the CDR3 is TGTGCCAGCAGCCTTGGGACCGGGAACACTGAAGCTTTCTTT.

The chain couples TRBV6-5 to TRBJ2-1; D gene ambiguous. Per the germline V gene, CDR1 is MNHEY and CDR2 is SVGAGI. The CDR3 is made up of 14 amino acids. Trimming stripped 5 bases from V and 11 bases from J, with 19 bases between. The chain's CDR3 is CASSPKVDAFKQFF. The DNA for the CDR3 is TGTGCCAGCAGTCCCAAGGTCGATGCTTTTAAGCAGTTCTTC.

V and J are TRBV7-2 and TRBJ2-7; 11 positions agree with TRBD2. With V trimmed by 4 bases and J by 6 bases, 11 bases remained unmatched. CDR1 is SGHTA, CDR2 FQGNSA, per germline. The CDR3 covers 16 residues. The chain's CDR3 is CASSSRGVAGGIEQYF. Here the CDR3 DNA reads TGTGCCAGCAGCTCCCGGGGAGTAGCGGGGGGGATCGAGCAGTACTTC.

The gene calls are TRBV18 and TRBJ2-3, with 9 bases aligning to TRBD1. The CDR3 extends over 16 amino acids. V lost 5 bases, J lost 1 base, and 7 bases stayed unmatched. Germline V gives CDR1 KGHSH, CDR2 LQKENI. CDR3 sequence: CASSATGTGRTDTQYF. Written as DNA, the CDR3 is TGTGCCAGCTCAGCTACCGGGACAGGGCGCACAGATACGCAGTATTTT.

This clone was counted a few times. The V gene is TRBV7-2, the J gene TRBJ2-5, with a possible D match to TRBD2 (6 bases). CDR1 is SGHTA, CDR2 FQGNSA, per germline. V was pared by 5 bases and J by 3 bases, with 13 bases between. This CDR3 is 14 amino acids long. CDR3 coding DNA: TGTGCCAGCAGCCCCGGGGGAACTAAAGAGACCCAGTACTTC. Translating it yields CASSPGGTKETQYF.

The chain uses TRBV29-1 and TRBJ2-7; 9 positions agree with TRBD2. CDR1 is SQVTM and CDR2 is ANQGSEA in the germline V gene. J lost 2 bases, V lost 4 bases, and 9 bases had no gene match. This CDR3 has 15 amino acids. For the CDR3, the DNA is TGCAGCGTTGGATTGGTAGGGACTAGCACCTACGAGCAGTACTTC. It codes for CSVGLVGTSTYEQYF.

The chain uses TRBV7-2 and TRBJ1-3; D remains ambiguous. CDR1 SGHTA and CDR2 FQGNSA come from the germline V gene. This CDR3 has 16 residues. Trimming took off 1 base at V and 0 bases at J, with 10 bases between the two ends. The CDR3: CASSLGGLISGNTIYF. DNA of the CDR3: TGTGCCAGCAGCTTAGGCGGGCTCATCTCTGGAAACACCATATATTTT. The full variable domain, its missing parts supplied by reference TRBV7-2 and TRBJ1-3, is GAGVSQSPSNKVTEKGKDVELRCDPISGHTALYWYRQSLGQGLEFLIYFQGNSAPDKSGLPSDRFSAERTGGSVSTLTIQRTQQEDSAVYLCASSLGGLISGNTIYFGEGSWLTVV.

Details on this clone: This may come from a read error, since a much larger clone is one base off. The rearrangement joins TRBV7-2 to TRBJ2-7, with 8 bases fitting TRBD1. J was trimmed by 3 bases and V by 3 bases; bases with no gene match: 1. CDR3 length equals 13 residues. The germline CDR1 and CDR2 sequences are SGHTA and FQGNSA. The CDR3, as DNA: TGTGCCAGCAGCTTCGGACAGGGCTACGAGCAGTACTTC. Its protein is CASSFGQGYEQYF. The complete variable domain, with remaining parts taken from reference TRBV7-2 and TRBJ2-7, reads GAGVSQSPSNKVTEKGKDVELRCDPISGHTALYWYRQSLGQGLEFLIYFQGNSAPDKSGLPSDRFSAERTGGSVSTLTIQRTQQEDSAVYLCASSFGQGYEQYFGPGTRLTVT.